These 3 T cell receptor beta chains came from one sample sequenced in a study of T cell responses to AZD1222 COVID-19 vaccine. Profiling relied on immunoSEQ multiplex PCR, and the TCRdb table lists in-frame clones only, not all of them. The sample carries more than 70,000 clones, about 90% recorded once. The starting material was peripheral blood, obtained on day 0 of AZD1222 vaccination. These receptor sequences come from an adult in good health.

V usage is TRBV11-2 and J usage is TRBJ2-5, with TRBD1 identical over 8 bases. J lost 3 bases, V lost 5 bases, and 8 bases had no gene match. CDR1 is SGHAT, CDR2 FQNNGV, per germline. There are 15 residues in the CDR3. The DNA for the CDR3 is TGTGCCAGCAGCCCTGGGGACAGGACCGAAGAGACCCAGTACTTC. It codes for CASSPGDRTEETQYF.

This clone was detected once. This chain connects TRBV5-5 to TRBJ2-2; D possibly corresponds to TRBD2 (5 bases). Germline values: CDR1 SGHKS, CDR2 YYEKEE (reference sequence). The length of the CDR3 is 14 residues. The ends were cut back, 4 bases at V and 6 bases at J, with 13 bases in the middle. The CDR3 coding sequence is TGTGCCAGCAGCCCCCACCTAGCCCCCGGGGAGCTGTTTTTT. Translated, it gives CASSPHLAPGELFF.

The V and J genes are TRBV7-2 and TRBJ2-1; tentatively, D is TRBD2 (6 bases). Germline values: CDR1 SGHTA, CDR2 FQGNSA. V dropped 0 bases and J dropped 14 bases, with 14 bases sitting between them. The CDR3 runs 13 residues. CDR3 DNA sequence: TGTGCCAGCAGCTTAGCGCGGGCAGGGAGGAAGTTCTTC. Translation: CASSLARAGRKFF. The full variable domain, its missing parts supplied by reference TRBV7-2 and TRBJ2-1, is GAGVSQSPSNKVTEKGKDVELRCDPISGHTALYWYRQSLGQGLEFLIYFQGNSAPDKSGLPSDRFSAERTGGSVSTLTIQRTQQEDSAVYLCASSLARAGRKFFGPGTRLTVL.